This entry lists 20 T cell receptor beta chains sequenced from one sample in a study of CD8+ T cells in alopecia areata. Treatment in this sample: oral pan-JAK inhibitor, 5-10 mg twice daily. RNA was isolated and reverse transcribed to cDNA, the sequencing template. Measured with immunoSEQ multiplex PCR; TCRdb has only the in-frame clones, and not every one. The repertoire holds about 220,000 clones, about 58% seen once, with around 1.5% in the top ten. The sample in question was CD4+ T cells sorted from blood, obtained at week 4, from a patient treated with tofacitinib. Receptors were obtained from a human donor with alopecia areata.

The chain recombines TRBV29-1 with TRBJ1-1, with D uncertain. The CDR3 extends over 12 amino acids. The V gene's germline CDR1 is SQVTM and CDR2 ANQGSEA. V gave up 6 bases and J gave up 4 bases, with 12 bases separating them. CDR3 nucleotides: TGCAGCGTGTACTCAGGAGTCACTGAAGCTTTCTTT. Amino acid sequence: CSVYSGVTEAFF.

The chain links TRBV30 to TRBJ1-6; TRBD1 might be the D (5 bases). The CDR3 contains 15 residues. The germline V and J ends were trimmed by 5 bases and 7 bases, with 18 bases remaining between them. Germline-derived CDR1 and CDR2 are GTSNPN and SVGIG (reference sequence). CDR3 in DNA: TGTGCCTGGTGTTACGAGTCAGGGCGGAATTCACCCCTCCACTTT. This encodes CAWCYESGRNSPLHF. Looking up the rest from reference TRBV30 and TRBJ1-6 gives the full variable domain: SQTIHQWPATLVQPVGSPLSLECTVEGTSNPNLYWYRQAAGRGLQLLFYSVGIGQISSEVPQNLSASRPQDRQFILSSKKLLLSDSGFYLCAWCYESGRNSPLHFGNGTRLTVT.

J is TRBJ2-5 and V is TRBV20-1; D is uncertain. The CDR3 consists of 11 residues. The V gene lost 7 bases and the J gene lost 4 bases, with 10 bases spanning the gap. Germline V lookup: CDR1 DFQATT, CDR2 SNEGSKA (reference sequence). CDR3 bases: TGCAGTGTTGATCAAGGAGAGACCCAGTACTTC. Protein product: CSVDQGETQYF.

This sequence joins TRBV5-6 and TRBJ2-1; 9 positions agree with TRBD1. Per germline, CDR1 SGHDT and CDR2 YYEEEE. The CDR3 is 13 amino acids. The trim removed 1 base at V and 14 bases at J, leaving 7 bases unmatched. The CDR3 DNA follows: TGTGCCAGCAGCTTGACCCGGACAGGGGTCGAGTTCTTC. It specifies CASSLTRTGVEFF.

The chain recombines TRBV18 with TRBJ1-6; 9 positions agree with TRBD1. Germline V lookup: CDR1 KGHSH, CDR2 LQKENI. The CDR3 runs 15 residues. After removal of 3 bases from V and 7 bases from J, the junction contained 4 bases not matched to a gene. The CDR3 region has the DNA TGTGCCAGCTCACCTGACAGGGGGAGGAATTCACCCCTCCACTTT. This sequence encodes CASSPDRGRNSPLHF.

This chain joins TRBV13 and TRBJ2-4; no definite D call. From germline, CDR1 is PRHDT and CDR2 FYEKMQ (reference sequence). V was pared by 3 bases and J by 1 base, with 1 base between. The length of the CDR3 is 12 residues. The CDR3: CASSFAKNIQYF. CDR3 nucleotide sequence: TGTGCCAGCAGCTTCGCCAAAAACATTCAGTACTTC. The whole variable domain, filled in from reference TRBV13 and TRBJ2-4, reads AAGVIQSPRHLIKEKRETATLKCYPIPRHDTVYWYQQGPGQDPQFLISFYEKMQSDKGSIPDRFSAQQFSDYHSELNMSSLELGDSALYFCASSFAKNIQYFGAGTRLSVL.

This clone was counted at least ten times. The gene calls are TRBV28 and TRBJ1-2, with D uncertain. Germline-derived CDR1 and CDR2 are MDHEN and SYDVKM. V was clipped by 8 bases and J by 5 bases, with 24 bases between them. This CDR3 comprises 16 residues. DNA of the CDR3: TGTGCCAGCTTCTCCAACGTTAAGGCCACGGGATATGGCTACACCTTC. It encodes CASFSNVKATGYGYTF.

V gene TRBV4-3 combines with J gene TRBJ1-1; TRBD1 aligns across 7 bases. The junction had 8 bases not matched to a gene; V was cut back by 1 base and J by 6 bases. Per germline, CDR1 LGHNA and CDR2 YSLEER. This CDR3 contains 15 residues. CDR3 loop: CASSQVQGGGAEAFF. Here the CDR3 DNA reads TGCGCCAGCAGCCAAGTCCAGGGAGGGGGCGCTGAAGCTTTCTTT.

The chain has TRBV29-1 and TRBJ1-2, with D hard to call. Per the germline V gene, CDR1 is SQVTM and CDR2 is ANQGSEA. CDR3 length equals 11 residues. V was shortened by 0 bases and J by 5 bases, with 4 bases between the two germline ends. The CDR3 nucleotides are TGCAGCGTTGAAGAGTTATATGGCTACACCTTC. Encoded protein: CSVEELYGYTF.

This clone was observed many times. At the DNA level, this CDR3 is encoded by other sequences in the same sample as well. J is TRBJ1-4 and V is TRBV5-1; D call uncertain. V was pared by 3 bases and J by 4 bases, with 4 bases between. The CDR3 is 12 residues long. Germline V gene sequence: CDR1 SGHRS, CDR2 YFSETQ. CDR3 in DNA: TGCGCCAGCAGCTCGGGTAATGAAAAACTGTTTTTT. Protein product: CASSSGNEKLFF.

The chain employs TRBV25-1 and TRBJ2-7, with D perhaps matching TRBD2 (6 bases). Trimming shortened V by 7 bases and J by 1 base, and 14 bases separated the two germline ends. The length of the CDR3 is 14 residues. Looked up from germline, CDR1 is MGHDK and CDR2 is SYGVNS. As DNA, the CDR3 is TGTGCCAGCACTCCATCAGGGAGGTCCTACGAGCAGTACTTC. It codes for CASTPSGRSYEQYF.

V gene TRBV5-1 combines with J gene TRBJ2-1, with TRBD1 matching over 12 bases. This CDR3 has 14 amino acids. Germline assignment: CDR1 SGHRS and CDR2 YFSETQ. With 4 bases clipped from V and 10 bases from J, the junction kept 6 bases outside the gene matches. The CDR3 coding sequence is TGCGCCAGCAGCGCCGGGACAGGGGGCCGGGAGCAGTTCTTC. Its translation is CASSAGTGGREQFF.

This clone has just a few counts. This rearrangement joins TRBV6-6 to TRBJ1-1; D is perhaps TRBD1 (5 bases). This CDR3 has 11 amino acids. CDR1 and CDR2 from the germline V gene are MNHNY and SVGAGI (reference sequence). Trimming left V 6 bases short and J 7 bases short, with 9 bases between. The CDR3 coding sequence is TGTGCCAGCAGCCTACAGGTTGAAGCTTTCTTT. Its protein product is CASSLQVEAFF.

The chain has TRBV9 and TRBJ2-1, with 7 bases aligning to TRBD1. Germline CDR1 SGDLS, CDR2 YYNGEE. The junction had 4 bases not matched to a gene; V was cut back by 0 bases and J by 10 bases. The CDR3 extends over 13 amino acids. CDR3 sequence reads: CASSVGRDREQFF. CDR3 coding DNA: TGTGCCAGCAGCGTAGGACGGGACAGAGAGCAGTTCTTC.

In its sample, this clone was seen once. The chain links TRBV29-1 to TRBJ1-1; the D is unclear. Germline assignment: CDR1 SQVTM and CDR2 ANQGSEA. Trimming took off 4 bases at V and 3 bases at J, with 6 bases between the two ends. This CDR3 comprises 11 residues. The CDR3 bases are TGCAGCGTTGGCCCCGACACTGAAGCTTTCTTT. Its protein is CSVGPDTEAFF.

The rearrangement uses TRBV15 and TRBJ2-5; no reliable D call. Germline V gene data show CDR1 as LNHNV and CDR2 as YYDKDF (reference sequence). This CDR3 spans 11 amino acids. V gave up 5 bases and J gave up 3 bases, with 4 bases separating them. DNA for the CDR3: TGTGCCACCAGCGCCGAAGAGACCCAGTACTTC. Its protein product is CATSAEETQYF.

This chain links TRBV6-1 with TRBJ2-5, with a possible D match to TRBD2 (6 bases). The germline V gene has CDR1 MNHNS and CDR2 SASEGT. With 2 bases removed from V and 2 bases from J, the gap between germline ends came to 15 bases. The CDR3 spans 16 residues. The CDR3 sequence: CASSESGGAIQETQYF. The CDR3 DNA sequence: TGTGCCAGCAGTGAATCAGGCGGGGCCATACAAGAGACCCAGTACTTC.

This clone was seen a single time. CDR3 DNA sequence: TGTGCCAGCAGCTTTCGGACAGGGAGCTCTGGGGCCAACGTCCTGACTTTC. Translation gives CASSFRTGSSGANVLTF. The chain links TRBV5-4 to TRBJ2-6; 8 nucleotides line up with TRBD1. This CDR3 has 17 amino acids. J was trimmed by 0 bases and V by 2 bases; bases with no gene match: 4. Germline V CDR1 and CDR2: SGHNT, YYREEE (reference sequence).

This chain joins TRBV7-7 and TRBJ2-7; no definite D call. In germline, CDR1 is SSHAT, CDR2 FNYEAQ (reference sequence). Deletions cut 5 bases from V and 5 bases from J, with 16 bases between. CDR3 length equals 14 residues. The CDR3 region has the DNA TGTGCCAGCAGCCCGTCGGGCCTAAGGAACGAGCAGTACTTC. Translating gives CASSPSGLRNEQYF.

The rearrangement links TRBV29-1 to TRBJ1-1; D is ambiguous. The CDR3 contains 12 residues. V was clipped by 5 bases and J by 5 bases, with 12 bases between them. Germline lookup yields CDR1 SQVTM and CDR2 ANQGSEA. CDR3 sequence reads: CSVSTARTEAFF. The CDR3 DNA reads as TGCAGCGTTTCGACGGCGAGAACTGAAGCTTTCTTT.